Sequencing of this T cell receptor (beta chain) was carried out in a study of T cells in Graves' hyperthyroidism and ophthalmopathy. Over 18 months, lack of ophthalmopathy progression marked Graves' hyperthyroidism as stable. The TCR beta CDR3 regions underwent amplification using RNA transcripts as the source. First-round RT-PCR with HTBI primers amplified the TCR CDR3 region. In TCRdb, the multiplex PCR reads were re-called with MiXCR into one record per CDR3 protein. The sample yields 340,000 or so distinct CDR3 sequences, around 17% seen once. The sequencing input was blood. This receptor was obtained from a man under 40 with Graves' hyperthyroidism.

CDR3 residues: CASMRVFGGEQYF. CDR3 sequence (DNA): TGTGCCAGCATGAGAGTATTCGGGGGCGAGCAGTACTTC. The chain links TRBV6-1 to TRBJ2-7, with D maybe TRBD2 (6 bases). Germline assignment: CDR1 MNHNS and CDR2 SASEGT. CDR3 length equals 13 residues. The V gene lost 7 bases and the J gene lost 6 bases, with 16 bases spanning the gap.